The clone carrying this T cell receptor beta chain was seen ten or more times. TCRdb re-analyzed the PCR reads using MiXCR. This sample has some 90,000 clones; 8.6% occur once, and the top ten carry 8.8%. Trimming removed 3 bases at V and 5 bases at J, with 13 bases between. The CDR3 contains 14 residues. Per the germline V gene, CDR1 is MNHNS and CDR2 is SASEGT. The entry originates in a study of metastatic and nonmetastatic thyroid tumors. Each patient came to thyroid surgery without any prior treatment (of any kind). The V call is TRBV6-1, the J call TRBJ1-1, with D tentatively TRBD1 (5 bases). This TCR derives from a female donor with papillary thyroid cancer or a benign thyroid nodule (not recorded which). Some clones in this sample may be carry-over from other donors' samples. Specimen: blood. CDR3 amino acids: CASSEGPGRTEAFF. The CDR3 nucleotides are TGTGCCAGCAGTGAGGGGCCCGGCAGGACTGAAGCTTTCTTT.